This T cell receptor beta chain originates from a study of T-cell memory formation after mild COVID-19. Study details: TCR clusters showed largely donor specificity.

The CDR3 totals 15 residues. CDR1 SGHTA and CDR2 FQGNSA come from the germline V gene. V was pared by 7 bases and J by 4 bases, with 12 bases of the junction left unmatched. Points from the study as a whole: Shrinking CD4+ clones were chiefly CM and EM; CD8+ ones were chiefly EMRA. CD4/CD8 balance held among clones contracting day 15 to 85, and later expanders leaned CD4+.

UMIs and sample barcodes were carried by the TCR alpha and TCR beta cDNA libraries that 5'RACE produced using constant-segment primers. TCRdb itself ran the 5' RACE reads through MiXCR, one entry per CDR3 protein. The table records about 350,000 distinct CDR3 sequences, 20% to 25% of them present only once. On this clonotype: Its target is not known.

The TCR was taken from a man aged 18 to 29 who had mild COVID-19 (a few samples of this study predate the infection). Cell type and time point are not known. The chain carries TRBV7-2 and TRBJ1-1, with 7 bases identical to TRBD1. The sequencing sample was made of PBMCs or a T cell subset sorted from them (not recorded which). The DNA of the CDR3 is TGTGCCAGCAACCCGACAGGGAATCTTGTCACTGAAGCTTTCTTT. This codes for CASNPTGNLVTEAFF.